This T cell receptor (beta chain) was captured in a study of cytomegalovirus exposure and HLA in healthy donors. PCR amplification relied on 60 Vbeta primers (plus 13 Jbeta primers). Sequencing used immunoSEQ multiplex PCR; TCRdb keeps in-frame clones, though not all of them. The sample holds tens of thousands of clones, approximately 74% seen once. This CDR3 has 13 residues. V gave up 0 bases and J gave up 2 bases, with 4 bases separating them. From germline, CDR1 is SGHVS and CDR2 FNYEAQ. Specimen: PBMCs. This receptor was taken from a man in his thirties or forties in good health and CMV-seronegative. This chain joins TRBV7-6 and TRBJ2-5; no reliable D call. CDR3 bases: TGTGCCAGCAGCTTAGCACGGCAAGAGACCCAGTACTTC. Translation gives CASSLARQETQYF.